This entry describes one TCR beta chain. Its target is unknown. Assay used: immunoSEQ multiplex PCR; TCRdb lists only in-frame clones, some missing. The data show around 31,000 clones, roughly nine tenths seen once. The V gene's germline CDR1 is SEHNR and CDR2 FQNEAQ (reference sequence). V lost 1 base to trimming and J lost 8 bases, with 16 bases between them. CDR3 length equals 15 residues. The data stem from a study of T cells in localized non-small cell lung cancer. Study-wide findings and caveats: In adjacent lung appeared a median about 57 of the top 100 tumor clones. It remains possible that heterogeneity exists, since only one tumor region was sequenced. Density of T cells in blood, when higher, went with longer overall survival. Maximal T cell clonality occurred in uninvolved adjacent lung, with tumor ranking below it.

V gene TRBV7-9 combines with J gene TRBJ2-3, with D tentatively TRBD2 (5 bases). The source is a woman aged 35 to 69 with stage I lung adenocarcinoma. The specimen was peripheral blood, collected before any cancer treatment. In DNA form, the CDR3 reads TGTGCCAGCAGCTTAGAAGGGCTAGCTGGTCCTACGCAGTATTTT. Its translation: CASSLEGLAGPTQYF.